This passage covers 30 T cell receptor beta chains from one sample sequenced in a study of blood T cell repertoires in COVID-19 (dated by TCRdb to 2018 to 2020). Library method: the immunoSEQ multiplex PCR assay. Here the immuneACCESS table is served through TCRdb, limited to in-frame sequences with V and J called. Missing clones are a known gap in these copies; in checked studies unresolved V genes cover under half, and the rest lacks a known reason. Counted in this sample were 150,000 to 200,000 clones; around four fifths of them appeared once. The top ten constitute roughly 8.6% of the sample. Sample: PBMCs or T cells enriched from blood (not recorded which). These receptors came from a woman aged 50 to 60 who had recovered from COVID-19.

The rearrangement uses TRBV3-1 (or the pseudogene TRBV3-2) and TRBJ2-3; the D gene is possibly TRBD2 (5 bases). Trimming removed 3 bases from V and 3 bases from J, with 7 bases in between. Germline CDR1 reads LGHDT; CDR2 reads YNNKEL (reference sequence). The CDR3 covers 13 residues. CDR3 DNA: TGTGCCAGCAGCCATACGGGGACAGATACGCAGTATTTT. Protein sequence: CASSHTGTDTQYF.

This chain connects TRBV5-1 to TRBJ1-3; a weak D match, TRBD1 (6 bases). This CDR3 has 13 amino acids. Between the trimmed V and J ends, which lost 5 bases and 2 bases, there was a span of 8 bases. CDR1 is SGHRS, CDR2 YFSETQ, per germline. CDR3 nucleotides: TGCGCCAGCAGGAGGGACACTGGAAACACCATATATTTT. Residues: CASRRDTGNTIYF.

The chain couples TRBV6-6 to TRBJ2-7; D perhaps matches TRBD2 (5 bases). The germline V and J ends were trimmed by 2 bases and 3 bases, with 8 bases remaining between them. The CDR3 totals 13 residues. Germline V CDR1 and CDR2: MNHNY, SVGAGI (reference sequence). CDR3 nucleotides: TGTGCCAGCAGTTACGAGAGGGACTACGAGCAGTACTTC. It yields the protein CASSYERDYEQYF.

This clone was counted only a few times. In DNA, the CDR3 is TGTGCCACCAGCAGAGGAAGGGGACAGACCACCGGGGAGCTGTTTTTT. Its protein product is CATSRGRGQTTGELFF. The V gene is TRBV15, the J gene TRBJ2-2; TRBD1 matches at 7 bases. The germline V gene encodes CDR1 LNHNV and CDR2 YYDKDF (reference sequence). Trimming removed 1 base from V and 4 bases from J; junction bases left unmatched: 6. This CDR3 contains 16 residues.

The V gene is TRBV21-1, the J gene TRBJ1-2. TRBV21-1 is designated a pseudogene. The CDR3 sequence is 11 residues long. CDR3: CASTPERGYTF. DNA for the CDR3: TGTGCCAGCACCCCCGAGCGGGGCTACACCTTC.

The chain links TRBV18 to TRBJ1-5, with 8 bases lining up with TRBD1. J was trimmed by 6 bases and V by 6 bases; bases with no gene match: 7. The germline gives CDR1 KGHSH, CDR2 LQKENI. The CDR3 covers 14 residues. The CDR3 spells CASSPDRVAQPQHF. The CDR3 DNA sequence: TGTGCCAGCTCCCCGGACAGGGTTGCTCAGCCCCAGCATTTT.

This sequence joins TRBV19 and TRBJ2-2; the match to TRBD1 covers 12 bases. From germline, CDR1 is LNHDA and CDR2 SQIVND (reference sequence). V trimming: 6 bases; J trimming: 6 bases; junction bases outside the gene matches: 2. The CDR3 consists of 14 residues. CDR3 loop: CASRGQGAPGELFF. As DNA, the CDR3 is TGTGCCAGTAGGGGACAGGGGGCTCCCGGGGAGCTGTTTTTT.

The rearrangement uses TRBV4-2 and TRBJ2-1; D call uncertain. Trimming stripped 0 bases from V and 5 bases from J, with 5 bases between. This CDR3 spans 13 amino acids. Per the germline V gene, CDR1 is LGHNA and CDR2 is YNFKEQ. CDR3 bases: TGTGCCAGCAGCCAAGAAGCGCACAATGAGCAGTTCTTC. Translation gives CASSQEAHNEQFF.

The V and J genes are TRBV7-2 and TRBJ1-5; D possibly corresponds to TRBD1 (6 bases). The length of the CDR3 is 13 residues. Germline V lookup: CDR1 SGHTA, CDR2 FQGNSA. The germline V and J ends were trimmed by 5 bases and 4 bases, with 9 bases remaining between them. The CDR3 DNA is TGTGCCAGCAGCGCCGACAGGAATCAGCCCCAGCATTTT. It is translated as CASSADRNQPQHF.

A remark on this clone: Other DNA sequences in the sample encode the same CDR3. In nucleotides, the CDR3 is TGTGCCAGCAGCTTGGCGGGCACAGATACGCAGTATTTT. As protein: CASSLAGTDTQYF. The rearrangement links TRBV5-4 to TRBJ2-3; no firm D call. The V end was cut by 0 bases, the J end by 1 base, with 3 bases between. This CDR3 region has 13 residues. Germline values: CDR1 SGHNT, CDR2 YYREEE (reference sequence).

The rearrangement links TRBV14 to TRBJ2-3; TRBD1 aligns across 10 bases. The germline gives CDR1 SGHDN, CDR2 FVKESK. The CDR3 covers 19 residues. With 0 bases clipped from V and 5 bases from J, the junction kept 14 bases outside the gene matches. CDR3 sequence reads: CASSQDRRARDRGLDTQYF. The CDR3 DNA reads as TGTGCCAGCAGCCAAGATCGGAGGGCCCGGGACAGGGGCCTAGATACGCAGTATTTT.

The chain is built from TRBV25-1 and TRBJ1-5, with D unresolved. Trimming pared 2 bases from V and 7 bases from J, leaving 12 bases between. Germline V lookup: CDR1 MGHDK, CDR2 SYGVNS. This CDR3 contains 14 residues. The CDR3 sequence: CASSENGRGQPQHF. CDR3 bases: TGTGCCAGCAGTGAAAACGGGAGAGGGCAGCCCCAGCATTTT.

The rearrangement joins TRBV7-9 to TRBJ2-5; 7 nucleotides line up with TRBD2. CDR1 is SEHNR, CDR2 FQNEAQ, per germline (reference sequence). The trim removed 3 bases at V and 2 bases at J, leaving 9 bases unmatched. This CDR3 contains 16 residues. The CDR3: CASSFGGGVVQETQYF. The CDR3 DNA reads TGTGCCAGCAGCTTCGGGGGAGGGGTTGTACAAGAGACCCAGTACTTC. The whole variable domain, filled in from reference TRBV7-9 and TRBJ2-5, reads DTGVSQNPRHKITKRGQNVTFRCDPISEHNRLYWYRQTLGQGPEFLTYFQNEAQLEKSRLLSDRFSAERPKGSFSTLEIQRTEQGDSAMYLCASSFGGGVVQETQYFGPGTRLLVL.

This clone was seen more than once but under ten times. V usage is TRBV19 and J usage is TRBJ2-7; no definite D call. The CDR3 totals 11 residues. V lost 5 bases and J 7 bases, leaving 9 bases between the germline ends. Germline lookup yields CDR1 LNHDA and CDR2 SQIVND (reference sequence). The CDR3 nucleotides read TGTGCCAGTAGTGGTTTGCGGGAGCAGTACTTC. This translates into CASSGLREQYF.

The chain employs TRBV28 and TRBJ1-1; D gene ambiguous. The CDR3 contains 13 residues. The V end was cut by 6 bases, the J end by 0 bases, with 8 bases between. Germline CDR1 reads MDHEN; CDR2 reads SYDVKM. This CDR3 is CASRPVMNTEAFF. The CDR3 DNA sequence: TGTGCCAGCAGACCGGTCATGAACACTGAAGCTTTCTTT.

This sequence joins TRBV7-9 and TRBJ2-7, with 7 bases fitting TRBD1. Germline V lookup: CDR1 SEHNR, CDR2 FQNEAQ (reference sequence). This CDR3 has 16 amino acids. With V trimmed by 6 bases and J by 1 base, 12 bases remained unmatched. The CDR3 loop reads CASSMMTGTASYEQYF. The CDR3 coding sequence is TGTGCCAGCAGTATGATGACCGGGACAGCTTCCTACGAGCAGTACTTC.

The genes are TRBV19 and TRBJ2-5; 9 bases are shared with TRBD1. From germline, CDR1 is LNHDA and CDR2 SQIVND (reference sequence). V lost 4 bases, J lost 5 bases, and 8 bases stayed unmatched. This CDR3 spans 15 amino acids. The CDR3 bases are TGTGCCAGTAGTACGGGGGACAGGGAAGGGGAGACCCAGTACTTC. This encodes CASSTGDREGETQYF.

This clone was observed a single time. The CDR3 loop is CASSLWGGRGDTEAFF. In DNA form, the CDR3 reads TGTGCCAGCAGCTTATGGGGCGGCAGGGGAGACACTGAAGCTTTCTTT. The chain couples TRBV11-3 to TRBJ1-1; D might be TRBD1 (6 bases). From germline, CDR1 is SGHNT and CDR2 YENEEA. This CDR3 is built from 16 residues. The V end was cut by 2 bases, the J end by 3 bases, with 16 bases between.

The chain joins TRBV4-2 to TRBJ2-3, with 10 bases fitting TRBD2. The length of the CDR3 is 19 residues. CDR1 is LGHNA, CDR2 YNFKEQ, per germline. V shed 0 bases and J 3 bases; nucleotides not matched to a gene: 12. CDR3 sequence: CASSQEIAGGHGGTDTQYF. The CDR3 coding sequence is TGTGCCAGCAGCCAAGAGATAGCGGGAGGCCACGGGGGAACAGATACGCAGTATTTT.

The V gene is TRBV7-8, the J gene TRBJ2-4; D might be TRBD2 (7 bases). Germline V gene data show CDR1 as SGHVS and CDR2 as FQNEAQ. The germline V and J ends were trimmed by 1 base and 5 bases, with 15 bases remaining between them. This CDR3 has 16 amino acids. CDR3 bases: TGTGCCAGCAGCTTAGGTTGGGGGGGCTTGGAAAACATTCAGTACTTC. It is translated as CASSLGWGGLENIQYF.

V is TRBV2 and J is TRBJ1-2; D possibly corresponds to TRBD1 (6 bases). CDR1 and CDR2 from the germline V gene are SNHLY and FYNNEI. This CDR3 comprises 15 residues. V shed 4 bases and J shed 1 base, with 13 bases lying between them. As DNA, the CDR3 is TGTGCCAGCAGTGCCCAGGGGATCCTTAACTATGGCTACACCTTC. As protein: CASSAQGILNYGYTF.

The genes are TRBV27 and TRBJ1-3; D gene uncertain. The CDR3 spans 14 residues. CDR1 is MNHEY and CDR2 is SMNVEV in the germline V gene (reference sequence). Trimming cost V 5 bases and J 3 bases, with 11 bases left between them. This CDR3 is CASSQQRFGNTIYF. The CDR3 nucleotides read TGTGCCAGCAGTCAACAGAGATTTGGAAACACCATATATTTT.

The chain joins TRBV12-1 to TRBJ2-7; the DNA was not compared with TRBD2, the D call given in the table. TRBV12-1 is termed a pseudogene. This CDR3 contains 15 residues. The chain's CDR3 is CASSFRRGGSYEQYF. Here the CDR3 DNA reads TGTGCCAGCAGCTTTAGGCGGGGGGGCTCCTACGAGCAGTACTTC.

This clone was found a few times. The junction differs from germline at one of its ends, possibly a read error. The chain employs TRBV3-1 (or the pseudogene TRBV3-2) and TRBJ2-7, with TRBD1 matching over 9 bases. The CDR3 consists of 12 residues. Germline CDR1 and CDR2: LGHDT and YNNKEL (reference sequence). This chain's CDR3 is CASSQGGQGPLF. As DNA, the CDR3 is TGTGCCAGCAGCCAAGGGGGACAGGGACCACTCTTC.

The gene calls are TRBV5-1 and TRBJ1-2; 7 positions match TRBD1. Trimming cost V 0 bases and J 0 bases; bases outside gene matches: 5. The CDR3 runs 16 residues. CDR1 is SGHRS, CDR2 YFSETQ, per germline. In DNA, the CDR3 is TGCGCCAGCAGCTTGGTTTCGACAGGGACTAACTATGGCTACACCTTC. Translation gives CASSLVSTGTNYGYTF.

V usage is TRBV18 and J usage is TRBJ2-1; 7 positions match TRBD2. Germline CDR1 KGHSH, CDR2 LQKENI. This CDR3 has 15 amino acids. V lost 0 bases to trimming and J lost 9 bases; unmatched junction nucleotides: 8. CDR3 loop: CASSPPSREWGEQFF. The CDR3 nucleotides are TGTGCCAGCTCACCACCTTCGCGGGAGTGGGGTGAGCAGTTCTTC.

This chain uses TRBV5-1 with TRBJ2-2; 11 nucleotides match TRBD2. The CDR3 totals 14 residues. Germline lookup yields CDR1 SGHRS and CDR2 YFSETQ. J was trimmed by 7 bases and V by 4 bases; bases with no gene match: 3. The CDR3 loop is CASSQGLAVGELFF. For the CDR3, the DNA is TGCGCCAGCAGCCAGGGACTAGCGGTCGGGGAGCTGTTTTTT.

The J gene is TRBJ1-6, the V gene TRBV7-2, with D perhaps TRBD1 (6 bases). CDR1 and CDR2 from the germline V gene are SGHTA and FQGNSA. V shed 4 bases and J shed 11 bases, with 15 bases lying between them. The CDR3 totals 14 residues. The CDR3 region has the DNA TGTGCCAGCAGCTACTTTCTGGGGGCGGCACCCCTCCACTTT. Its translation is CASSYFLGAAPLHF.

This clone was seen once. The chain combines TRBV19 with TRBJ2-1; 11 bases align to TRBD2. This CDR3 spans 16 amino acids. The germline V gene encodes CDR1 LNHDA and CDR2 SQIVND (reference sequence). J gave up 2 bases and V 5 bases, and 5 bases lay outside the gene matches. CDR3 nucleotides: TGTGCCAGTAGTTTACTAGCGGGAGTGACCTACAATGAGCAGTTCTTC. As protein: CASSLLAGVTYNEQFF.

The rearrangement uses TRBV5-1 and TRBJ2-5; D is unclear. CDR3 length equals 13 residues. Germline V gene sequence: CDR1 SGHRS, CDR2 YFSETQ. Between the trimmed V and J ends, which lost 3 bases and 3 bases, there was a span of 9 bases. CDR3 DNA sequence: TGCGCCAGCAGCTCCGACTGGGAAGAGACCCAGTACTTC. Protein: CASSSDWEETQYF.